The TCR beta chain described here comes from a study of vaccination effects on CD4 cells after COVID-19. Whole-study context: Wells of around 2.2 million PBMC each were grown with 10 IU/ml IL-2 and roughly 9.9 ug/ml peptides. The study, taken as a whole, reports: Whether induced by infection or by vaccine, clones showed marked clonal contraction late after vaccination.

CD4+ T cells were isolated after about eleven days of culture. IL-2 medium took the place of half the medium on both days 3 and 7. Clones were sequenced by immunoSEQ multiplex PCR, and TCRdb holds only the in-frame ones, with some missing. The sample lists tens of thousands of clones, under 80% occurring once. Note on this clone: What it binds is unknown.

This CDR3 is 14 amino acids long. After removal of 2 bases from V and 7 bases from J, the junction contained 3 bases not matched to a gene. Germline V gene data show CDR1 as LGHNA and CDR2 as YNFKEQ. The sample consisted of CD4+ T cells from PBMCs cultured without peptide, taken before COVID-19 vaccination. The gene calls are TRBV4-2 and TRBJ1-4, with 8 bases that match TRBD1. The TCR sequence derives from a human donor who had a prior SARS-CoV-2 infection. The CDR3 spells CASSQPQGGEKLFF. CDR3 nucleotides: TGTGCCAGCAGCCAACCACAGGGGGGTGAAAAACTGTTTTTT.